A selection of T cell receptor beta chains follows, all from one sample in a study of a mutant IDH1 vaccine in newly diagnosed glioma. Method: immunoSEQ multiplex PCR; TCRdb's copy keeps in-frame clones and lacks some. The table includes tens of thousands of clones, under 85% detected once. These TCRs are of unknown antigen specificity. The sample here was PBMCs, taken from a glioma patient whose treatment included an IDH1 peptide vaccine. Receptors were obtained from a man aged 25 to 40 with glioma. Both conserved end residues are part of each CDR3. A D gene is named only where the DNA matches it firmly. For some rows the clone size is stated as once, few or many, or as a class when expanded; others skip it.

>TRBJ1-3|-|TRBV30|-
CAWRRLHSGNTIYF
TGTGCCTGGAGACGGCTACACTCTGGAAACACCATATATTTT
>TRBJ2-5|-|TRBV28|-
CASSVLETQYF
TGTGCCAGCAGCGTCCTAGAGACCCAGTACTTC
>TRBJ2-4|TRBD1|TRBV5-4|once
CASSPDRGAKNIQYF
TGTGCCAGCAGCCCCGACAGGGGCGCCAAAAACATTCAGTACTTC
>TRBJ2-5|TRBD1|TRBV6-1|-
CASSADRATIQETQYF
TGTGCCAGCAGTGCGGACAGGGCGACGATCCAAGAGACCCAGTACTTC
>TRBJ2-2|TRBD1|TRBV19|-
CASLDRSNTGELFF
TGTGCCAGCCTGGACAGGAGCAACACCGGGGAGCTGTTTTTT
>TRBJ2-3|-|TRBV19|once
CASSIVSPQASTDTQYF
TGTGCCAGTAGTATTGTTTCGCCGCAGGCCAGCACAGATACGCAGTATTTT
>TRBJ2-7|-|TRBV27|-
CASSETPARAYEQYF
TGTGCCAGCAGCGAGACCCCAGCCAGGGCCTACGAGCAGTACTTC
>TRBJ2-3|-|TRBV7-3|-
CASRSGAADTQYF
TGTGCCAGCAGGTCCGGGGCAGCAGATACGCAGTATTTT
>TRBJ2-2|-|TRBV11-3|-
CASSPWRGGHTGELFF
TGTGCCAGCAGCCCTTGGAGGGGGGGGCACACCGGGGAGCTGTTTTTT
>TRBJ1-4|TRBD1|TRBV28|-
CASSLEGAGNEKLFF
TGTGCCAGCAGTCTCGAGGGGGCGGGGAACGAAAAACTGTTTTTT
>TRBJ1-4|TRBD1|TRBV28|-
CANLLTGGEKLFF
TGTGCCAACCTTTTAACAGGGGGTGAAAAACTGTTTTTT
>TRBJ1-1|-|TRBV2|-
CASSNSRETEAFF
TGTGCCAGCAGTAACAGCAGGGAAACTGAAGCTTTCTTT
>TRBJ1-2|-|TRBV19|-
CASSITQRDYGYTF
TGTGCCAGTAGTATAACACAACGGGACTATGGCTACACCTTC
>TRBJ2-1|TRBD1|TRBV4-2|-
CASSQSTGSYNEQFF
TGTGCCAGCAGCCAATCGACAGGGTCCTACAATGAGCAGTTCTTC
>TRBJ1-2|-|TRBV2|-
CASMPRGPGYGYTF
TGTGCCAGCATGCCTCGGGGGCCGGGATATGGCTACACCTTC
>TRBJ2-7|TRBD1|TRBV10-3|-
CATGDRGTEGEQYF
TGTGCCACCGGGGACAGGGGGACCGAGGGCGAGCAGTACTTC
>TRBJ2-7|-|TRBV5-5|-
CASSLETMGEQYF
TGTGCCAGCAGCCTGGAAACGATGGGCGAGCAGTACTTC
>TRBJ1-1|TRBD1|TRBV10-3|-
CAISESTGTANKEAFF
TGTGCCATCAGTGAGTCAACCGGGACAGCCAACAAGGAAGCTTTCTTT
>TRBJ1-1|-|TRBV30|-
CAWSVLTGWLSGTEAFF
TGTGCCTGGAGTGTACTCACAGGGTGGTTAAGTGGCACTGAAGCTTTCTTT
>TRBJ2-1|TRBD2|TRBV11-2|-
CASSPWTSGRAYNEQFF
TGTGCCAGCAGCCCTTGGACTAGCGGGAGGGCTTACAATGAGCAGTTCTTC
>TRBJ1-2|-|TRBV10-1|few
CASSELTDYGYTF
TGCGCCAGCAGTGAGTTGACAGACTATGGCTACACCTTC
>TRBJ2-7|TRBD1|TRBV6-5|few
CASRGAGGWDYEQYF
TGTGCCAGCAGGGGGGCAGGGGGCTGGGACTACGAGCAGTACTTC
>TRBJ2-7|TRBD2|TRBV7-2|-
CASSGASGGYEQYF
TGTGCCAGCAGTGGGGCTAGCGGGGGGTACGAGCAGTACTTC
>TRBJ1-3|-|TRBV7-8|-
CASSSWWDSDSGNTIYF
TGTGCCAGCAGCTCCTGGTGGGACTCAGACTCTGGAAACACCATATATTTT
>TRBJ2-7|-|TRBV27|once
CASSPSGPLRYEQYF
TGTGCCAGCAGTCCCAGTGGACCCCTGAGGTACGAGCAGTACTTC
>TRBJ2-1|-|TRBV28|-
CATSVREQFF
TGTGCCACCTCGGTACGGGAGCAGTTCTTC
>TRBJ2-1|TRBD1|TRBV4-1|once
CASSRDRGGLNEQFF
TGCGCCAGCAGCCGGGACAGGGGGGGTCTCAATGAGCAGTTCTTC